These T cell receptor beta chains were read from a single sample in a study of spatial heterogeneity in lung cancer. MiXCR was run by TCRdb on the 5' RACE reads, yielding one entry per CDR3 protein. The data show about 100,000 distinct CDR3 sequences, approximately 4.7% seen once. Sequenced material: lung tumor tissue, taken at surgery. Every receptor here comes from a male donor with early-stage non-small cell lung cancer. CDR3s include the opening cysteine and the closing phenylalanine or tryptophan. Fields, in order: D gene, J gene, V gene, clone size, CDR3 DNA, CDR3 protein. The D gene is left open where the match is weak. Size tells how often a clone was seen (once, few, many) or the class of an expanded clone, and some rows leave it out.

. | TRBJ1-6 | TRBV5-1 | many | TGCGCCAGCAGCCGGGGGGTCTCACCCCTCCACTTT | CASSRGVSPLHF
. | TRBJ1-3 | TRBV11-2 | many | TGTGCCAGCAGCTTAGACACTGGAAACACCATATATTTT | CASSLDTGNTIYF
. | TRBJ1-1 | TRBV12-3/TRBV12-4 | many | TGTGCCAGCAGTCTTTCAGTGCAGGCTGAAGCTTTCTTT | CASSLSVQAEAFF
. | TRBJ2-1 | TRBV11-2 | . | TGTGCCAGCAGCTTACTAAACCCCCCCAATGAGCAGTTCTTC | CASSLLNPPNEQFF
. | TRBJ1-1 | TRBV29-1 | many | TGCAGCGCCGGGAGGGGGGCTGGCACTGAAGCTTTCTTT | CSAGRGAGTEAFF
TRBD2 | TRBJ2-1 | TRBV27 | . | TGTGCCAGCAGTCCCCCGACTAGCGGGAGTCTCGGGTCCCGCGGTGAGCAGTTCTTC | CASSPPTSGSLGSRGEQFF
TRBD1 | TRBJ2-4 | TRBV19 | many | TGTGCCAGTAGTAAGGGACAGAGAGCCAAAAACATTCAGTACTTC | CASSKGQRAKNIQYF
. | TRBJ2-6 | TRBV28 | . | TGTGCCAGCAGGTACCACGTTCGGTCTCTCGGCAACGTCCTGACTTTC | CASRYHVRSLGNVLTF
. | TRBJ2-7 | TRBV6-1 | many | TGTGCCAGCAGGAAGGACAGGACTACCGAACCCTACGAGCAGTACTTC | CASRKDRTTEPYEQYF
. | TRBJ2-7 | TRBV5-1 | many | TGCGCCAGCAGCCCCGGGACGAAGTACGAGCAGTACTTC | CASSPGTKYEQYF
. | TRBJ1-6 | TRBV2 | . | TGTGCCAGCAGTGAAGAGAGGGCGGAGTCCCTCCACTTT | CASSEERAESLHF
. | TRBJ2-4 | TRBV6-2/TRBV6-3 | many | TGTGCCAGCAGTCCCTGGCCCAAAAACATTCAGTACTTC | CASSPWPKNIQYF
. | TRBJ1-1 | TRBV5-1 | many | TGCGCCAGCAGCTCGATTGGAATCATGAACACTGAAGCTTTCTTT | CASSSIGIMNTEAFF
. | TRBJ2-2 | TRBV11-2 | many | TGTGCCAGCAGCGTCGACAGGTCCGGGGAGCTGTTTTTT | CASSVDRSGELFF
TRBD2 | TRBJ2-2 | TRBV29-1 | many | TGCAGCGTTGAAAGCGGGGGGCAGGCGAACACCGGGGAGCTGTTTTTT | CSVESGGQANTGELFF
TRBD2 | TRBJ2-1 | TRBV5-1 | many | TGCGCCAGCAGCTTGAGACTAGCGGACAATGAGCAGTTCTTC | CASSLRLADNEQFF
. | TRBJ2-4 | TRBV6-2/TRBV6-3 | few | TGTGCCAGCAGTTATACGGGCATGGGGGGAAACATTCAGTACTTC | CASSYTGMGGNIQYF
TRBD2 | TRBJ2-1 | TRBV7-6 | many | TGTGCCAGCAGCGTACTTAGCGGGAGGGGCAATGAGCAGTTCTTC | CASSVLSGRGNEQFF
. | TRBJ1-1 | TRBV6-2/TRBV6-3 | many | TGTGCCAGCAGTTACGGGGGTGGGACTGAAGCTTTCTTT | CASSYGGGTEAFF
. | TRBJ1-2 | TRBV11-2 | many | TGTGCCAGCAGCCAGCCCGGGACACCGGGGAGCTACACCTTC | CASSQPGTPGSYTF
TRBD2 | TRBJ2-1 | TRBV24-1 | many | TGTGCCACCAGTGTCTTAGCGGGAGGGGGCTACAATGAGCAGTTCTTC | CATSVLAGGGYNEQFF
TRBD2 | TRBJ2-1 | TRBV6-2/TRBV6-3 | many | TGTGCCAGCAGACAGAGCGGGAGTTCCTACAATGAGCAGTTCTTC | CASRQSGSSYNEQFF
. | TRBJ1-2 | TRBV3-1 | many | TGTGCCAGCAGCCAGAACGGGGGCTATGGCTACACCTTC | CASSQNGGYGYTF